Listed below are T cell receptor beta chains from one sample, sequenced in a study of spatial heterogeneity in lung cancer. TCRdb re-called the 5' RACE reads through MiXCR, storing one row per CDR3 protein. The data hold more than 75,000 distinct CDR3 sequences, with around 19% observed a single time. Specimen: PBMCs, collected at follow-up. The receptors were sampled from a male donor with early-stage non-small cell lung cancer. CDR3s include the opening cysteine and the closing phenylalanine or tryptophan. D genes are given only for firm matches. Clone sizes are given selectively: once, few, many, or a class where the clone is expanded.

CDR3aa	CDR3nt	abundance	v_gene	j_gene	d_gene
CASSYGQGGTEAFF	TGTGCCAGCAGTTACGGTCAGGGAGGGACTGAAGCTTTCTTT	many	TRBV6-5	TRBJ1-1	.
CASSGQGAGELFF	TGTGCCAGCAGTGGACAGGGGGCCGGGGAGCTGTTTTTT	.	TRBV2	TRBJ2-2	TRBD1
CASSQAGGHSGELFF	TGTGCCAGCAGCCAAGCGGGGGGCCACTCCGGGGAGCTGTTTTTT	.	TRBV3-1	TRBJ2-2	.
CASSSLSREEQFF	TGTGCCAGCAGTTCTCTATCGCGGGAGGAGCAGTTCTTC	few	TRBV12-3/TRBV12-4	TRBJ2-1	TRBD2
CSVELGDTQYF	TGCAGCGTTGAATTGGGGGATACGCAGTATTTT	.	TRBV29-1	TRBJ2-3	.
CASSQAGNTGELFF	TGTGCCAGCAGCCAAGCGGGGAACACCGGGGAGCTGTTTTTT	few	TRBV3-1	TRBJ2-2	.
CASSRQGSNTEAFF	TGCGCCAGCAGCAGACAGGGATCTAACACTGAAGCTTTCTTT	.	TRBV5-1	TRBJ1-1	TRBD1
CSARRGGYTDTQYF	TGCAGCGCCCGGCGGGGGGGCTACACAGATACGCAGTATTTT	few	TRBV29-1	TRBJ2-3	TRBD2
CAILSDAATNEKLFF	TGTGCCATTCTCTCGGACGCAGCAACTAATGAAAAACTGTTTTTT	.	TRBV15	TRBJ1-4	.
CASSVQGGTQYF	TGTGCCAGCAGCGTACAGGGAGGTACGCAGTATTTT	.	TRBV2	TRBJ2-3	.
CASSSTGGGELFF	TGTGCCAGCAGCTCCACAGGCGGCGGGGAGCTGTTTTTT	few	TRBV5-8	TRBJ2-2	.
CASSPGGAGYGYTF	TGTGCCAGCAGCCCAGGGGGCGCAGGCTATGGCTACACCTTC	few	TRBV3-1	TRBJ1-2	TRBD1
CASSTWDRGRGKLFF	TGTGCCAGCAGTACCTGGGACAGGGGGCGCGGAAAACTGTTTTTT	few	TRBV27	TRBJ1-4	TRBD1
CASSLDSAGGSPLHF	TGTGCCAGCTCACTGGACAGCGCGGGGGGTTCACCCCTCCACTTT	few	TRBV18	TRBJ1-6	.
CASSQGYHMNTEAFF	TGCGCCAGCAGCCAAGGGTATCACATGAACACTGAAGCTTTCTTT	.	TRBV4-3	TRBJ1-1	.
CASSLLPGEGYTF	TGTGCCAGCAGCTTGCTCCCAGGGGAGGGCTACACCTTC	.	TRBV7-9	TRBJ1-2	.
CASSIVQGGNQPQHF	TGTGCCAGTAGTATAGTTCAGGGTGGCAATCAGCCCCAGCATTTT	many	TRBV19	TRBJ1-5	.
CASSIGTGLNQPQHF	TGTGCCAGCAGCATAGGTACAGGGCTAAATCAGCCCCAGCATTTT	.	TRBV7-9	TRBJ1-5	.
CASSQVDGELFF	TGCGCCAGCAGCCAAGTAGACGGGGAGCTGTTTTTT	.	TRBV4-3	TRBJ2-2	.
CASSDYGTGLTNEKLFF	TGTGCCAGCAGTGACTACGGAACAGGTCTCACTAATGAAAAACTGTTTTTT	few	TRBV6-1	TRBJ1-4	.
CATSDSVTNYGYTF	TGTGCCACCAGTGATTCAGTTACTAACTATGGCTACACCTTC	.	TRBV24-1	TRBJ1-2	.
CASSEKGRGSLGKNIQYF	TGTGCCAGCAGCGAAAAGGGCCGGGGATCTTTGGGCAAAAACATTCAGTACTTC	many	TRBV2	TRBJ2-4	.
CASSQEPGGTGSNQPQHF	TGCGCCAGCAGCCAAGAACCGGGGGGGACTGGAAGCAATCAGCCCCAGCATTTT	once	TRBV4-1	TRBJ1-5	.
CSAGLAGGRGEQFF	TGCAGTGCTGGACTAGCGGGAGGGCGGGGTGAGCAGTTCTTC	.	TRBV20-1	TRBJ2-1	TRBD2
CASSLRGQGGNGYTF	TGTGCCAGCAGCCTCCGCGGACAGGGAGGAAATGGCTACACCTTC	.	TRBV6-5	TRBJ1-2	TRBD1
CASSGARTSGRRTDTQYF	TGCGCCAGCAGTGGGGCCCGGACTAGCGGAAGACGCACAGATACGCAGTATTTT	few	TRBV10-2	TRBJ2-3	TRBD2
CASSRGSLLTDEQYF	TGTGCCAGCAGCAGGGGCTCCTTATTGACCGACGAGCAGTACTTC	.	TRBV7-9	TRBJ2-7	.
CATSDPSRPWEQYF	TGTGCCACCAGTGACCCATCCCGGCCGTGGGAGCAGTACTTC	many	TRBV24-1	TRBJ2-7	.
CASQRDSVSSYNSPLHF	TGTGCCAGCCAGCGGGACAGTGTTAGCTCCTATAATTCACCCCTCCACTTT	once	TRBV5-4	TRBJ1-6	TRBD1
CASSRVSGEGPDTQYF	TGTGCCAGCAGTAGGGTCTCGGGGGAGGGCCCAGATACGCAGTATTTT	few	TRBV6-6	TRBJ2-3	TRBD2
CSARYAFNYEQYF	TGCAGTGCTAGATATGCATTCAATTACGAGCAGTACTTC	few	TRBV20-1	TRBJ2-7	.
CASSRGVAETQYF	TGTGCCAGTAGTCGGGGAGTTGCAGAGACCCAGTACTTC	.	TRBV19	TRBJ2-5	.
CASRDRASLRGNEQFF	TGTGCCAGCAGGGACAGGGCCTCCTTGCGTGGCAATGAGCAGTTCTTC	.	TRBV21-1	TRBJ2-1	.
CSARGPWDSYEQYF	TGCAGTGCTAGAGGGCCCTGGGACAGCTACGAGCAGTACTTC	.	TRBV20-1	TRBJ2-7	TRBD1
CASSFYSGELFF	TGTGCCAGCAGTTTCTATTCCGGGGAGCTGTTTTTT	once	TRBV7-2	TRBJ2-2	.
CSATSGHIRGQPQHF	TGCAGTGCAACCTCGGGACACATCAGGGGCCAGCCCCAGCATTTT	few	TRBV20-1	TRBJ1-5	.
CSVGGQGYNEQFF	TGCAGCGTCGGGGGACAGGGGTACAATGAGCAGTTCTTC	.	TRBV29-1	TRBJ2-1	TRBD1
CASSPGTGVPGELFF	TGCGCCAGCAGCCCCGGGACAGGGGTTCCCGGGGAGCTGTTTTTT	.	TRBV5-1	TRBJ2-2	TRBD1
CASSQGAARGDGYTF	TGCGCCAGCAGCCAAGGGGCCGCGCGGGGCGATGGCTACACCTTC	.	TRBV4-1	TRBJ1-2	.
CAGSRQVGSYNEQFF	TGTGCCGGATCACGACAGGTTGGCTCCTACAATGAGCAGTTCTTC	few	TRBV6-1	TRBJ2-1	.
CASSPKTGVNQPQHF	TGTGCCAGCAGCCCAAAGACAGGGGTTAATCAGCCCCAGCATTTT	.	TRBV9	TRBJ1-5	TRBD1